The 15 T cell receptor beta chains given below trace back to one sample, sequenced in a study of identical twins. A single record per CDR3 protein comes from TCRdb applying MiXCR to the 5' RACE reads. This sample has about 810,000 distinct CDR3 sequences, with 9% to 15% found just once. The same data also went into a second study, on yellow fever vaccine responses in identical twins.

Sequencing was carried out using PBMCs. The receptors shown here come from a woman between 18 and 29 years old in good health.

The sample holds one count of this clonotype. V is TRBV2 and J is TRBJ2-4; possible D gene TRBD2, 6 bases. In germline, CDR1 is SNHLY, CDR2 FYNNEI. The CDR3 is 16 residues long. Trimming stripped 0 bases from V and 5 bases from J, with 14 bases between. The CDR3 bases are TGTGCCAGCAGTGAAGCGCTTCTGGGCGGGGAAAACATTCAGTACTTC. As protein: CASSEALLGGENIQYF. Using reference TRBV2 and TRBJ2-4 for the parts outside the CDR3, the full variable domain is EPEVTQTPSHQVTQMGQEVILRCVPISNHLYFYWYRQILGQKVEFLVSFYNNEISEKSEIFDDQFSVERPDGSNFTLKIRSTKLEDSAMYFCASSEALLGGENIQYFGAGTRLSVL.

This clonotype turned up a few times. The V gene is TRBV14, the J gene TRBJ2-2; D is unclear. V lost 4 bases to trimming and J lost 3 bases, with 9 bases between them. CDR1 SGHDN and CDR2 FVKESK come from the germline V gene. This CDR3 region has 14 residues. DNA of the CDR3: TGTGCCAGCAGCCGCGAAGAGCACACCGGGGAGCTGTTTTTT. This gives the protein CASSREEHTGELFF.

Ten or more counts support this clonotype. The chain recombines TRBV7-3 with TRBJ2-3; D is perhaps TRBD2 (7 bases). V was trimmed by 5 bases and J by 3 bases, leaving 15 bases between them. Germline CDR1 reads SGHTA; CDR2 reads FQGTGA. This CDR3 contains 15 residues. As DNA, the CDR3 is TGTGCCAGCAGCAGGGGGGGTATGGGGACAGATACGCAGTATTTT. Translated: CASSRGGMGTDTQYF.

Many counts were recorded for this clonotype. This chain links TRBV7-9 with TRBJ1-5; 7 bases map to TRBD1. The junction had 3 bases not matched to a gene; V was cut back by 4 bases and J by 3 bases. The CDR3 consists of 14 residues. The V gene's germline CDR1 is SEHNR and CDR2 FQNEAQ (reference sequence). CDR3 residues: CASSSGQNNQPQHF. The DNA for the CDR3 is TGTGCCAGCAGCTCGGGACAGAACAATCAGCCCCAGCATTTT. Filled out from reference TRBV7-9 and TRBJ1-5, the complete variable domain reads DTGVSQNPRHKITKRGQNVTFRCDPISEHNRLYWYRQTLGQGPEFLTYFQNEAQLEKSRLLSDRFSAERPKGSFSTLEIQRTEQGDSAMYLCASSSGQNNQPQHFGDGTRLSIL.

The chain employs TRBV20-1 and TRBJ2-7; tentatively, D is TRBD1 (6 bases). Per the germline V gene, CDR1 is DFQATT and CDR2 is SNEGSKA (reference sequence). The CDR3 spans 17 residues. DNA for the CDR3: TGCAGGAACAGCAGTACCCCCGGGACAAACATATTCTACGAGCAGTACGTC. As protein: CRNSSTPGTNIFYEQYV.

This clonotype was observed a handful of times. CDR3 coding DNA: TGCGCCAGCAGCACCGGAAGGACCCAAAGCACAGATACGCAGTATTTT. This translates into CASSTGRTQSTDTQYF. The rearrangement joins TRBV5-1 to TRBJ2-3, with D unclear. The V end lost 4 bases, the J end lost 0 bases, and 15 bases lay between the germline ends. CDR3 length equals 16 residues. Germline V gene lookup returns CDR1 SGHRS and CDR2 YFSETQ. Using reference TRBV5-1 and TRBJ2-3 for the parts outside the CDR3, the full variable domain is KAGVTQTPRYLIKTRGQQVTLSCSPISGHRSVSWYQQTPGQGLQFLFEYFSETQRNKGNFPGRFSGRQFSNSRSEMNVSTLELGDSALYLCASSTGRTQSTDTQYFGPGTRLTVL.

The CDR3 nucleotides read TGCGCCAGCAGCTTGGCGGACAGCTTCACAGATACGCAGTATTTT. This encodes CASSLADSFTDTQYF. This chain uses TRBV5-1 with TRBJ2-3; D is perhaps TRBD1 (6 bases). Germline-derived CDR1 and CDR2 are SGHRS and YFSETQ. This CDR3 comprises 15 residues. Trimming removed 0 bases from V and 2 bases from J, with 10 bases in between.

The CDR3 here is CASSIVFSRYRTNEQFF. The DNA for the CDR3 is TGTGCCAGTAGTATTGTATTTTCGAGGTACAGGACGAATGAGCAGTTCTTC. The V call is TRBV19, the J call TRBJ2-1; tentative D call: TRBD1 (5 bases). The CDR3 totals 17 residues. Germline CDR1 is LNHDA and CDR2 is SQIVND (reference sequence). V lost 3 bases and J 7 bases, leaving 22 bases between the germline ends.

A few counts support this clonotype. The genes are TRBV13 and TRBJ2-7; TRBD1 agrees at 7 bases. The CDR3 covers 13 residues. Germline CDR1 is PRHDT and CDR2 is FYEKMQ (reference sequence). The CDR3 DNA is TGTGCCAGCAGCATAGGGACAGACTACGAGCAGTACGTC. Translating it yields CASSIGTDYEQYV.

This clonotype was detected only a few times. This chain joins TRBV6-2 or TRBV6-3 and TRBJ2-1, with a tentative D call TRBD2 (7 bases). The V and J ends lost 2 bases and 10 bases respectively, with 21 bases between them. Germline V gives CDR1 MNHEY, CDR2 SVGEGT. This CDR3 has 16 residues. CDR3 sequence (DNA): TGTGCCAGCAGTTACACGAAAGGGGGGGGCCATCAAGAGCAGTTCTTC. Translating it yields CASSYTKGGGHQEQFF.

This clonotype showed up just a few times. The rearrangement links TRBV7-9 to TRBJ2-7; D remains ambiguous. Deletions cut 3 bases from V and 3 bases from J, with 12 bases between. CDR3 size: 14 residues. Germline V lookup: CDR1 SEHNR, CDR2 FQNEAQ (reference sequence). CDR3 bases: TGTGCCAGCAGCTTTTCCGAAAGAAGCTACGAGCAGTACTTC. This translates into CASSFSERSYEQYF.

The CDR3 DNA reads as TGCAGCGTACGGAAGGAGGGGGCGCGCACTGAAGCTTTCTTT. This translates into CSVRKEGARTEAFF. The rearrangement uses TRBV29-1 and TRBJ1-1, with 7 bases matching TRBD1. This CDR3 region has 14 residues. V trimming: 6 bases; J trimming: 4 bases; junction bases outside the gene matches: 11. Per germline, CDR1 SQVTM and CDR2 ANQGSEA.

In this sample, this clonotype turned up a few times. The chain combines TRBV4-2 with TRBJ2-3, with TRBD2 matching over 9 bases. The CDR3 runs to 14 residues. With 4 bases clipped from V and 9 bases from J, the junction kept 8 bases outside the gene matches. Germline-derived CDR1 and CDR2 are LGHNA and YNFKEQ. CDR3: CASSLAGDQITQYF. The DNA for the CDR3 is TGTGCCAGCAGCCTAGCGGGGGACCAGATAACGCAGTATTTT.

This clonotype was seen at least ten times. This chain joins TRBV7-8 and TRBJ2-2, with D perhaps matching TRBD2 (5 bases). V was trimmed by 2 bases and J by 7 bases, leaving 14 bases between them. The V gene's germline CDR1 is SGHVS and CDR2 FQNEAQ. The CDR3 runs 15 residues. The CDR3 protein is CASSLNDGEVGELFF. CDR3 coding DNA: TGTGCCAGCAGCTTAAATGACGGGGAAGTCGGGGAGCTGTTTTTT.

This clonotype turned up a few times. The CDR3 region is CASSLADITDTQYF. The CDR3 DNA reads TGTGCCAGCAGCTTAGCGGATATCACAGATACGCAGTATTTT. The chain couples TRBV7-9 to TRBJ2-3; D call uncertain. The CDR3 loop spans 14 amino acids. V was clipped by 0 bases and J by 2 bases, with 6 bases between them. Germline V gene lookup returns CDR1 SEHNR and CDR2 FQNEAQ (reference sequence).